Detailed here is one T cell receptor beta chain. These data belong to a study of blood T cell repertoires in COVID-19. Across the study: Sources were T cells, B-cell-depleted T cells, or PBMCs; the material itself was cDNA or gDNA.

The method was immunoSEQ multiplex PCR; TCRdb's version includes in-frame clones alone and lacks a portion of them. The sample includes under 55,000 clones, roughly 84% of them seen just once. The CDR3 loop spans 14 amino acids. Germline V CDR1 and CDR2: MNHEY, SMNVEV (reference sequence). The V end was cut by 4 bases, the J end by 7 bases, with 14 bases between. The source is a man aged 50 to 59 with acute or convalescent COVID-19. The sample consisted of peripheral blood. This sequence joins TRBV27 and TRBJ2-1; possible D gene TRBD2, 7 bases. In DNA form, the CDR3 reads TGTGCCAGCAGTTGGAGGGGGGAGGGTAATGAGCAGTTCTTC. It is translated as CASSWRGEGNEQFF.